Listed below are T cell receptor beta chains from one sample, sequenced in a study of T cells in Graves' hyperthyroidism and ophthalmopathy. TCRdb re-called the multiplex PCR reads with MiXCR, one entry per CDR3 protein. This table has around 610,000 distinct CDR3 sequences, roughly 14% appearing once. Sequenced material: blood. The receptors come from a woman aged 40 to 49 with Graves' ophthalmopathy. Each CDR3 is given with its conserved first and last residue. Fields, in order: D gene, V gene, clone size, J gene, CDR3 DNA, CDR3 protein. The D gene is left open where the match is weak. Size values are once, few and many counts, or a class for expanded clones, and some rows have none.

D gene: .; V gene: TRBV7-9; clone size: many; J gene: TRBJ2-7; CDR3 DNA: TGTGCCAGCAGCCCCGGACAGCGCGATTGGTACGAGCAGTACTTC; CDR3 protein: CASSPGQRDWYEQYF
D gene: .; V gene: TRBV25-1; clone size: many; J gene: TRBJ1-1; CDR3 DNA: TGTGCCAGCAGTGAATATGGGGGTTGGACGACTGAAGCTTTCTTT; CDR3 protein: CASSEYGGWTTEAFF
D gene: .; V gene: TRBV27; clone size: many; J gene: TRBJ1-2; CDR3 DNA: TGTGCCAGCAGGGATACAGGGTCCTATGGCTACACCTTC; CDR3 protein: CASRDTGSYGYTF
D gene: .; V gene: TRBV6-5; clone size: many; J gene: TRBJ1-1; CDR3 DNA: TGTGCCAGCAGTTACGACCCGGGGAACACTGAAGCTTTCTTT; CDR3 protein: CASSYDPGNTEAFF
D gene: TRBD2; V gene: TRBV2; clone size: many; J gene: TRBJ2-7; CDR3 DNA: TGTGCCAGCAGTGAACTAGCGGGATTTGGCGAGCAGTACTTC; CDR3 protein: CASSELAGFGEQYF
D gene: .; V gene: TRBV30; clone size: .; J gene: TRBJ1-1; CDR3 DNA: TGTGCCTGGTTATATTATTCGAACACTGAAGCTTTCTTT; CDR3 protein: CAWLYYSNTEAFF
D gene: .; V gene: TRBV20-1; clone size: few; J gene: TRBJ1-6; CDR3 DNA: TGCAGTGCTAGAGTGGCGGGTCTGGTTAATTCACCCCTCCACTTT; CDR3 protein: CSARVAGLVNSPLHF
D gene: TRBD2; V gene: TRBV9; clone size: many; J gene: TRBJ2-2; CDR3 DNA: TGTGCCAGCAGCAACAGCGGGAGGGCCGGTACCGGGGAGCTGTTTTTT; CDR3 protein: CASSNSGRAGTGELFF
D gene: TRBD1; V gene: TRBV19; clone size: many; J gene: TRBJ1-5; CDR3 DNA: TGTGCCAGTAGTTCGACAGGGGAGGTTTTGCCCCAGCATTTT; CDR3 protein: CASSSTGEVLPQHF
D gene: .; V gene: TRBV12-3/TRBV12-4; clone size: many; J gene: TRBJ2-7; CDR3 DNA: TGTGCCAGCAGTCGGTCGGCTGGGCCAGGTCGCGAGCAGTACTTC; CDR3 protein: CASSRSAGPGREQYF
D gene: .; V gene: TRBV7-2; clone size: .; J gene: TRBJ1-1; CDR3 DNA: TGTGCCAGCAGCCAGTCCGGCCTGGGCACTGAAGCTTTCTTT; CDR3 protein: CASSQSGLGTEAFF
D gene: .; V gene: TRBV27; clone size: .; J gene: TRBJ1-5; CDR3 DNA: TGTGCCAGCAGCCGGGGGTCCTATCAGCCCCAGCATTTT; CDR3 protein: CASSRGSYQPQHF
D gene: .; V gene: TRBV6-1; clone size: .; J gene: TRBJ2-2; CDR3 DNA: TGTGCCACCGCGGCGACGAACACCGGGGAGCTGTTTTTT; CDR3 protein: CATAATNTGELFF
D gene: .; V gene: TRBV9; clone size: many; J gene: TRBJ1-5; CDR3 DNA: TGTGCCAGCAGCGTAGGGGAGGGGCGGCAGCCCCAGCATTTT; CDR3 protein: CASSVGEGRQPQHF
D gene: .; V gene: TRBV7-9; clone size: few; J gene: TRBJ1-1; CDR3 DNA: TGTGCCAGCAGCGGACCAATTTCTACTGAAGCTTTCTTT; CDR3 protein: CASSGPISTEAFF
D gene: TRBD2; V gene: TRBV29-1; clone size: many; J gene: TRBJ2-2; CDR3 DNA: TGCAGCGTTGAAGTAGCTCTAGCGGGAGTGACCGGGGAGCTGTTTTTT; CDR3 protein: CSVEVALAGVTGELFF
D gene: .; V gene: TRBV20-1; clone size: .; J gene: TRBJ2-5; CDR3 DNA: TGCAGTGCTGGTGGGATCAAAGAGACCCAGTACTTC; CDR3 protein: CSAGGIKETQYF
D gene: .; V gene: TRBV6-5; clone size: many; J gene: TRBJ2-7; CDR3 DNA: TGTGCCAGCAGTTACGGGGCGGACTACGAGCAGTACTTC; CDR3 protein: CASSYGADYEQYF
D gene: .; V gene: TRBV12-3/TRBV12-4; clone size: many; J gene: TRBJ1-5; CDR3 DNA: TGTGCCAGCAGTTTCTCCGGGGTTGGGCAGCCCCAGCATTTT; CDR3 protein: CASSFSGVGQPQHF
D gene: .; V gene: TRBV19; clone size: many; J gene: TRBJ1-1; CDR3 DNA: TGTGCCAGTAGGGGATATGGGGAAGCTTTCTTT; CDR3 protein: CASRGYGEAFF
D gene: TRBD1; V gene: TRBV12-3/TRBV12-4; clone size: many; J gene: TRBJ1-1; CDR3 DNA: TGTGCCAGCAGTTTAGCGCAGGGACAGCGGGGGTTTTCGGAAGCTTTCTTT; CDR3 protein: CASSLAQGQRGFSEAFF
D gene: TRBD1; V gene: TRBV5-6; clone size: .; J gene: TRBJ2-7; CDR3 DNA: TGTGCCAGCAGATATACGGGACAGGGCTTTTCATCCTACGAGCAGTACTTC; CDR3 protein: CASRYTGQGFSSYEQYF
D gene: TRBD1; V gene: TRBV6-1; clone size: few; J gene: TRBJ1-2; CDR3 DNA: TGTGCCAGCAGCAAACAGGGGGTAGACTATGGCTACACCTTC; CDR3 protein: CASSKQGVDYGYTF
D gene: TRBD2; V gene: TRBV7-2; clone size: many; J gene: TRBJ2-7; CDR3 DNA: TGTGCCAGCAGCCTAGCGGGAGACGGATTCTACGAGCAGTACTTC; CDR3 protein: CASSLAGDGFYEQYF
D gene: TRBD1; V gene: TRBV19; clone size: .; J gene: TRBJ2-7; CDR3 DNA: TGTGCCAGTAGACAGGGGGCCCACGAGCAGTACTTC; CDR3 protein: CASRQGAHEQYF
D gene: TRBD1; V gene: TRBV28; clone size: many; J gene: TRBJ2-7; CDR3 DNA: TGTGCCAGCCGACAGGGGGGACGCGAGCAGTACTTC; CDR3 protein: CASRQGGREQYF
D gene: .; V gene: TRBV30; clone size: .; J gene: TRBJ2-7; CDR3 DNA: TGTGCCTGGAACAGGGTACACCCCTACGAGCAGTACTTC; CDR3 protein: CAWNRVHPYEQYF
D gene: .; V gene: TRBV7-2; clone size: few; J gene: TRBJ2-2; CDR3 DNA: TGTGCCAGCAGCTCCCTTGGTCCGCTCACCGGGGAGCTGTTTTTT; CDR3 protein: CASSSLGPLTGELFF
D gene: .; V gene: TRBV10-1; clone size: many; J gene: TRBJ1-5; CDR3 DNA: TGCGCCAGCACCAGCTGGGGGGCTCAGCCCCAGCATTTT; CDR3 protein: CASTSWGAQPQHF
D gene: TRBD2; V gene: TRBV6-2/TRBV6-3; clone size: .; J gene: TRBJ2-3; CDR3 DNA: TGTGCCAGCAGTCCTGAATCGACTAGCGGGAGATATACGCAGTATTTT; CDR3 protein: CASSPESTSGRYTQYF
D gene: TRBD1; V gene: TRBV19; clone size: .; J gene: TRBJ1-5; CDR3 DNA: TGTGCCAGTAACAGACAGGGATATCAGCCCCAGCATTTT; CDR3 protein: CASNRQGYQPQHF
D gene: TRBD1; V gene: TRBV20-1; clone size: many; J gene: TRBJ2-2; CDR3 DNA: TGCAGTGCCCGCGGACAGGGAGTTTCGAACACCGGGGAGCTGTTTTTT; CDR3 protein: CSARGQGVSNTGELFF
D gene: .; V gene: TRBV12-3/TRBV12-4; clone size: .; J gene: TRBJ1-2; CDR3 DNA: TGTGCCAGCAGTTTAAGGGCGGGCCGCAAACTCCTCTATGGCTACACCTTC; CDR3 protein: CASSLRAGRKLLYGYTF
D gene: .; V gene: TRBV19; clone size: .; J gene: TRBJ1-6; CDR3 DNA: TGTGCCAGTAGATTCCAGGGAACAAATTCACCCCTCCACTTT; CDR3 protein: CASRFQGTNSPLHF
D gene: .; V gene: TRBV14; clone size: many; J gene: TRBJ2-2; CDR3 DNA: TGTGCCAGCAGCCACCTAGCGCGGACCGGGGAGCTGTTTTTT; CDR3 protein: CASSHLARTGELFF
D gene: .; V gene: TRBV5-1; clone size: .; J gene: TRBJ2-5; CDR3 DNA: TGCGCCAGCAGCTCGTTAGCGCATGAGGAGACCCAGTACTTC; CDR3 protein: CASSSLAHEETQYF
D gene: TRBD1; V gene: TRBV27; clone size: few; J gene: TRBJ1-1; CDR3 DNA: TGTGCCAGCAGTTTTTTCGGGGACAGGGCCACTGAAGCTTTCTTT; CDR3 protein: CASSFFGDRATEAFF
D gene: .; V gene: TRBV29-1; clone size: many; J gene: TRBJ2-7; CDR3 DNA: TGCAGCGTTTGGACGGAGAACTACGAGCAGTACTTC; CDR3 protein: CSVWTENYEQYF
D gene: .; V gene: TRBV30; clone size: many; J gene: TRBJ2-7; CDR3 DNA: TGTGCCTGGAGTGGATACGAGCAGTACTTC; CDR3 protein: CAWSGYEQYF
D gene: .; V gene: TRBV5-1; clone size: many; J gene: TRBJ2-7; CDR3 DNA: TGCGCCAGCAGCCCGGACATGGTAGGCGAGCAGTACTTC; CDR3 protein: CASSPDMVGEQYF
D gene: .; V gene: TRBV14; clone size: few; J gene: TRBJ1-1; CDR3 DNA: TGTGCCAGCAGCCAAGATTTTGACTATAACACTGAAGCTTTCTTT; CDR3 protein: CASSQDFDYNTEAFF
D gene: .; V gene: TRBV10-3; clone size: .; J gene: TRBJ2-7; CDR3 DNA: TGTGCCAACCCGACCTACGAGCAGTACTTC; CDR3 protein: CANPTYEQYF
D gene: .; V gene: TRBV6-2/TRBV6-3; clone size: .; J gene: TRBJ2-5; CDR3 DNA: TGTGCCAGCAGTTCCATGCCCTCAGAGGGTCGAGAGACCCAGTACTTC; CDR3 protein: CASSSMPSEGRETQYF
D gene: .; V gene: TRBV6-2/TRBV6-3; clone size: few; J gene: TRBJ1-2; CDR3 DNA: TGTGCCAGCAGCCGACCCGGGACAAGTTATGGCTACACCTTC; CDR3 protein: CASSRPGTSYGYTF
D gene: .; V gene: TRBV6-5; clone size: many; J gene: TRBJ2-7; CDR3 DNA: TGTGCCAGCAGTTACAAAGGAAGCTCCTACGAGCAGTACTTC; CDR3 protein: CASSYKGSSYEQYF
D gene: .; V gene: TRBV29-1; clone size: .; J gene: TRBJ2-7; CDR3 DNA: TGCAGCGTTGGAGGGTCCTACGAGCAGTACTTC; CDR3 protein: CSVGGSYEQYF
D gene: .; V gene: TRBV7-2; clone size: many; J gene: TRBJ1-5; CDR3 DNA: TGTGCCAGCAGCTTCCGGGGGGACAATGTACAGCATTTT; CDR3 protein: CASSFRGDNVQHF
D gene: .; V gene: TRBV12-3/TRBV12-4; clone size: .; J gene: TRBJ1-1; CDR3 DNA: TGTGCCAGCAGCCCGAGTGAGGGATCCATGAACACTGAAGCTTTCTTT; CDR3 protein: CASSPSEGSMNTEAFF
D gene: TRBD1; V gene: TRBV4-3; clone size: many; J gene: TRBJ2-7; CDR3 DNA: TGCGCCAGCAGCCAAGATCCGGGACAGGGGTACGAGCAGTACTTC; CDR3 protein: CASSQDPGQGYEQYF
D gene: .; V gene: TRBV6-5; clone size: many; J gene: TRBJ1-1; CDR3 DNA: TGTGCCAGCAGTTACTCCCAGGGTGGGGACACTGAAGCTTTCTTT; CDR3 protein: CASSYSQGGDTEAFF
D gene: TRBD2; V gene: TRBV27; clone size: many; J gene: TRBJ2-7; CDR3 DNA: TGTGCCAGCAGTGTTTATGGCGGGAGTAGGTACGAGCAGTACTTC; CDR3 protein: CASSVYGGSRYEQYF
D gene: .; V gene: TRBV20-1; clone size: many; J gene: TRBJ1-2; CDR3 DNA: TGCAGTGCTAGAGCCGGGATTCCGTATGGCTACACCTTC; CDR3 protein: CSARAGIPYGYTF
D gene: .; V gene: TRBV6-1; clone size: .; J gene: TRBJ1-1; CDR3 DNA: TGTGCCAGCCATGGAGGGGGTTGGACTGAAGCTTTCTTT; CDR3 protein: CASHGGGWTEAFF
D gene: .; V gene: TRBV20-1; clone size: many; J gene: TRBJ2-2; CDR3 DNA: TGCAGTGCTACAAGGGCTAGCGCGAACACCGGGGAGCTGTTTTTT; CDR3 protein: CSATRASANTGELFF
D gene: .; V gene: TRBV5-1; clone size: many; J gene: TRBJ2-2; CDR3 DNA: TGCGCCAGCAGGAAGCAGGGCGTGAACACCGGGGAGCTGTTTTTT; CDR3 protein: CASRKQGVNTGELFF